These 15 T cell receptor beta chains share one sample of origin, sequenced in a study of OX40 agonist ivuxolimab in advanced cancers. Sequencing used immunoSEQ multiplex PCR; TCRdb keeps in-frame clones, though not all of them. Here the sample spans 50,000 to 80,000 clones, about 90% being singletons. The sequenced sample was CD4+ or CD8+ T cells sorted from blood, obtained in a trial of the OX40 agonist ivuxolimab. The receptors come from an adult with an advanced solid tumor such as melanoma, head and neck, liver or kidney cancer.

The rearrangement joins TRBV6-5 to TRBJ1-2, with D perhaps matching TRBD1 (6 bases). The germline V gene encodes CDR1 MNHEY and CDR2 SVGAGI. V lost 6 bases and J lost 2, with 13 bases in between. This CDR3 is 14 amino acids long. In nucleotides, the CDR3 is TGTGCCAGCAGACAGGGTACGGCGAACTATGGCTACACCTTC. Its protein product is CASRQGTANYGYTF.

This sequence joins TRBV7-6 and TRBJ1-2; D unresolved. The V gene's germline CDR1 is SGHVS and CDR2 FNYEAQ. CDR3 length: 13 amino acids. Trimming shortened V by 1 base and J by 6 bases, and 9 bases separated the two germline ends. CDR3 amino acids: CASSLGGGDGYTF. The DNA of the CDR3 is TGTGCCAGCAGCTTAGGGGGAGGAGATGGCTACACCTTC.

The chain has TRBV28 and TRBJ2-7; D may be TRBD1 (6 bases). Trimming pared 7 bases from V and 0 bases from J, leaving 13 bases between. CDR3 length: 14 residues. Germline V gene data show CDR1 as MDHEN and CDR2 as SYDVKM. CDR3: CASTNSGDSYEQYF. The DNA for the CDR3 is TGTGCCAGCACCAACTCAGGGGACTCCTACGAGCAGTACTTC.

The V call is TRBV4-1, the J call TRBJ2-1, with 9 bases fitting TRBD2. Looked up from germline, CDR1 is MGHRA and CDR2 is YSYEKL. This CDR3 region has 16 residues. V was pared by 5 bases and J by 7 bases, with 12 bases of the junction left unmatched. CDR3 residues: CASSAPGTSYTNEQFF. In nucleotides, the CDR3 is TGCGCCAGCAGCGCCCCCGGGACTAGCTATACGAATGAGCAGTTCTTC.

This sequence joins TRBV28 and TRBJ1-3, with D unclear. The germline gives CDR1 MDHEN, CDR2 SYDVKM. This CDR3 comprises 11 residues. The ends were cut back, 3 bases at V and 6 bases at J, with 3 bases in the middle. CDR3 residues: CASSFSNTIYF. CDR3 bases: TGTGCCAGCAGTTTCTCAAACACCATATATTTT.

The rearrangement uses TRBV5-1 and TRBJ2-7, with 13 positions matching TRBD2. The J segment lost 1 base and the V segment lost 3 bases, leaving 4 bases of the junction unmatched. CDR3 length: 16 amino acids. Germline CDR1 is SGHRS and CDR2 is YFSETQ. The CDR3 bases are TGCGCCAGCAGCTGGGGGACTAGCGGGGAATCCTACGAGCAGTACTTC. The encoded protein is CASSWGTSGESYEQYF.

In this sample, this clone turned up a few times. This chain uses TRBV20-1 with TRBJ2-7; D not resolved. This CDR3 spans 11 amino acids. Per the germline V gene, CDR1 is DFQATT and CDR2 is SNEGSKA (reference sequence). V was pared by 6 bases and J by 0 bases, with 6 bases between. CDR3 in DNA: TGCAGTGCGGAGATCTCCTACGAGCAGTACTTC. It encodes CSAEISYEQYF.

This chain connects TRBV28 to TRBJ1-2; the D gene is possibly TRBD1 (6 bases). Trimming left V 3 bases short and J 7 bases short, with 9 bases between. Germline CDR1 and CDR2: MDHEN and SYDVKM. CDR3 length: 12 amino acids. CDR3: CASSFLQGGYTF. The DNA for the CDR3 is TGTGCCAGCAGTTTCTTACAGGGTGGCTACACCTTC.

The chain links TRBV9 to TRBJ2-7; TRBD1 matches at 7 bases. The J segment lost 7 bases and the V segment lost 1 base, leaving 8 bases of the junction unmatched. CDR1 is SGDLS and CDR2 is YYNGEE in the germline V gene. The CDR3 sequence is 14 residues long. Here the CDR3 reads CASSVLGQAGEQYF. The CDR3 DNA follows: TGTGCCAGCAGCGTACTCGGACAGGCTGGGGAGCAGTACTTC.

This chain uses TRBV19 with TRBJ2-1; D possibly corresponds to TRBD1 (6 bases). V was trimmed by 7 bases and J by 8 bases, leaving 21 bases between them. From germline, CDR1 is LNHDA and CDR2 SQIVND (reference sequence). This CDR3 comprises 15 residues. CDR3 in amino acids: CASTRPGAGTYEQFF. The CDR3 nucleotides are TGTGCCAGTACCAGGCCCGGGGCAGGGACATATGAGCAGTTCTTC.

The chain joins TRBV19 to TRBJ2-7, with TRBD1 as a possible D gene (6 bases). The CDR3 consists of 13 residues. Trimming left V 5 bases short and J 5 bases short, with 13 bases between. The germline CDR1 and CDR2 sequences are LNHDA and SQIVND (reference sequence). The CDR3 bases are TGTGCCAGTAGTCGTCAGGGGACGAACGAGCAGTACTTC. It codes for CASSRQGTNEQYF.

The J gene is TRBJ1-3, the V gene TRBV10-3; D remains unclear. The CDR3 extends over 14 amino acids. The V end was cut by 4 bases, the J end by 0 bases, with 7 bases between. Germline assignment: CDR1 ENHRY and CDR2 SYGVKD. In DNA form, the CDR3 reads TGTGCCATCAGTGGACAAATCTCTGGAAACACCATATATTTT. As protein: CAISGQISGNTIYF.

This clone was detected once. The chain combines TRBV28 with TRBJ2-7; no reliable D call. Germline CDR1 reads MDHEN; CDR2 reads SYDVKM. V dropped 7 bases and J dropped 4 bases, with 20 bases sitting between them. This CDR3 comprises 15 residues. The CDR3 here is CASTAAVERLYEQYF. Here the CDR3 DNA reads TGTGCCAGCACTGCCGCGGTCGAACGCCTTTACGAGCAGTACTTC.

This chain joins TRBV7-2 and TRBJ2-1, with 8 bases that match TRBD2. CDR1 and CDR2 from the germline V gene are SGHTA and FQGNSA. The CDR3 spans 14 residues. V dropped 4 bases and J dropped 3; count of bases not matched to a gene: 2. DNA for the CDR3: TGTGCCAGCAGCTCGGGACTAGGCTACAATGAGCAGTTCTTC. It encodes CASSSGLGYNEQFF.

The chain combines TRBV6-1 with TRBJ2-2; TRBD2 matches at 10 bases. CDR1 and CDR2 (germline): MNHNS, SASEGT. V was clipped by 3 bases and J by 2 bases; unmatched bases: 3. This CDR3 contains 16 residues. The CDR3 DNA is TGTGCCAGCAGTGAGTTAGCGGGAGGTAACACCGGGGAGCTGTTTTTT. Translating gives CASSELAGGNTGELFF.